A single sample is the source of the 15 T cell receptor beta chains below, sequenced in a study of low-dose radiotherapy and immunotherapy resistance in tumors. Alpha- and beta-chain coverage of first-strand cDNA came from TRAV- and TRBV-specific primers. It was with a constant-region primer and a V-primer adapter that TCRs were amplified over roughly 19 PCR cycles. MiXCR, run by TCRdb on the reads, gives a single entry per CDR3 protein. Of roughly 6,000 distinct CDR3 sequences listed, 55% to 75% are singletons. These receptors were collected from a human donor with advanced metastatic prostate, ovarian, gallbladder or colorectal cancer (not recorded which). This table probably holds off-target reads from a library built for another chain.

The chain combines TRBV7-8 with TRBJ1-1; TRBD1 matches 8 bases. Germline CDR1 and CDR2: SGHVS and FQNEAQ. The J segment lost 1 base and the V segment lost 1 base, leaving 5 bases of the junction unmatched. The CDR3 totals 16 residues. The DNA for the CDR3 is TGTGCCAGCAGCTTAGTTGCCGGGACAGGGAACACTGAAGCTTTCTTT. Translation: CASSLVAGTGNTEAFF. The variable domain in full, with the rest retrieved from reference TRBV7-8 and TRBJ1-1, is GAGVSQSPRYKVAKRGQDVALRCDPISGHVSLFWYQQALGQGPEFLTYFQNEAQLDKSGLPSDRFFAERPEGSVSTLKIQRTQQEDSAVYLCASSLVAGTGNTEAFFGQGTRLTVV.

The genes are TRBV19 and TRBJ1-2; 7 nucleotides align to TRBD1. J gave up 5 bases and V 4 bases, and 7 bases lay outside the gene matches. Germline lookup yields CDR1 LNHDA and CDR2 SQIVND (reference sequence). The CDR3 is made up of 14 amino acids. CDR3 sequence (DNA): TGTGCCAGTAGTACGACTGACAGGGTTTATGGCTACACCTTC. Translating it yields CASSTTDRVYGYTF.

The rearrangement joins TRBV6-2 or TRBV6-3 to TRBJ1-5, with D possibly being TRBD1 (5 bases). Germline V CDR1 and CDR2: MNHEY, SVGEGT. This CDR3 is 16 amino acids long. Trimming cost V 2 bases and J 6 bases, with 17 bases left between them. The CDR3 spells CASSYQVGSGIQPQHF. CDR3 nucleotide sequence: TGTGCCAGCAGTTACCAGGTCGGATCAGGGATTCAGCCCCAGCATTTT.

The chain couples TRBV6-6 to TRBJ2-3; the match to TRBD2 covers 10 bases. Germline V CDR1 and CDR2: MNHNY, SVGAGI (reference sequence). This CDR3 spans 15 amino acids. J lost 1 base, V lost 6 bases, and 4 bases had no gene match. CDR3: CASRTAGGGTDTQYF. The CDR3 DNA follows: TGTGCCAGCAGAACAGCGGGAGGGGGCACAGATACGCAGTATTTT.

This clonotype occurred a few times. The V gene is TRBV28, the J gene TRBJ1-2; D is ambiguous. The CDR3 spans 14 residues. Germline lookup yields CDR1 MDHEN and CDR2 SYDVKM. The germline V and J ends were trimmed by 5 bases and 3 bases, with 13 bases remaining between them. The CDR3 region is CASSTGVKDYGYTF. Written as DNA, the CDR3 is TGTGCCAGCAGTACCGGAGTTAAGGACTATGGCTACACCTTC.

The chain couples TRBV7-2 to TRBJ2-1; maybe TRBD2 (6 bases). Trimming took 1 base from V and 2 from J, leaving 9 bases between them. The CDR3 runs 15 residues. CDR1 and CDR2 from the germline V gene are SGHTA and FQGNSA. Here the CDR3 DNA reads TGTGCCAGCAGCTTAGGTCGGGAGACCTACAATGAGCAGTTCTTC. Amino acid sequence: CASSLGRETYNEQFF.

V gene TRBV5-1 combines with J gene TRBJ1-2, with unresolved D. CDR1 and CDR2 from the germline V gene are SGHRS and YFSETQ. The CDR3 consists of 11 residues. The V and J ends lost 5 bases and 3 bases respectively, with 5 bases between them. CDR3 residues: CASRKDYGYTF. In nucleotides, the CDR3 is TGCGCCAGCAGGAAAGACTATGGCTACACCTTC.

The chain recombines TRBV29-1 with TRBJ2-2, with a tentative D call TRBD1 (5 bases). V dropped 0 bases and J dropped 1 base, with 12 bases sitting between them. Per germline, CDR1 SQVTM and CDR2 ANQGSEA. This CDR3 spans 16 amino acids. The CDR3 region is CSVEDIGQGNTGELFF. The CDR3 DNA follows: TGCAGCGTTGAAGATATAGGGCAGGGGAACACCGGGGAGCTGTTTTTT.

This chain links TRBV29-1 with TRBJ2-3, with D uncertain. V gave up 4 bases and J gave up 1 base, with 12 bases separating them. Germline CDR1 reads SQVTM; CDR2 reads ANQGSEA. The CDR3 sequence is 14 residues long. CDR3 region: CSVVPSMGTDTQYF. CDR3 bases: TGCAGCGTTGTTCCCTCCATGGGCACAGATACGCAGTATTTT.

This clonotype was recorded a few times. V gene TRBV10-3 combines with J gene TRBJ1-5, with 7 bases identical to TRBD1. The CDR3 sequence is 14 residues long. After removal of 8 bases from V and 7 bases from J, the junction contained 11 bases not matched to a gene. Looked up from germline, CDR1 is ENHRY and CDR2 is SYGVKD. CDR3 coding DNA: TGTGCCATCGGGGCAGGGGGAGGGGGACAGCCCCAGCATTTT. Protein sequence: CAIGAGGGGQPQHF.

The rearrangement joins TRBV9 to TRBJ2-1, with D possibly TRBD2 on 5 matching bases. V lost 3 bases to trimming and J lost 4 bases, with 11 bases between them. The CDR3 sequence is 14 residues long. Germline V gene lookup returns CDR1 SGDLS and CDR2 YYNGEE. CDR3 region: CASSEIATYNEQFF. The CDR3 DNA reads as TGTGCCAGCAGCGAAATAGCGACTTACAATGAGCAGTTCTTC.

The chain joins TRBV12-3 or TRBV12-4 to TRBJ2-5; D perhaps matches TRBD2 (6 bases). The ends were cut back, 6 bases at V and 4 bases at J, with 12 bases in the middle. The CDR3 loop spans 13 amino acids. CDR3 sequence (DNA): TGTGCCAGCAGGCTGCCCGGGGGAGAGACCCAGTACTTC. Amino acid sequence: CASRLPGGETQYF.

V gene TRBV20-1 combines with J gene TRBJ2-3; the D gene could be TRBD1 or TRBD2 (6 bases each). The CDR3 is 13 amino acids. Trimming cost V 3 bases and J 8 bases, with 15 bases left between them. Germline CDR1 DFQATT, CDR2 SNEGSKA (reference sequence). Here the CDR3 reads CSASGGTLGTQYF. CDR3 bases: TGCAGTGCTAGCGGGGGCACCCTGGGTACGCAGTATTTT.

The DNA of the CDR3 is TGTGCCAGCAGCCGATGGGAAGATACGCAGTATTTT. This encodes CASSRWEDTQYF. The V call is TRBV11-2, the J call TRBJ2-3; the D is unclear. The CDR3 loop spans 12 amino acids. Trimming took 5 bases from V and 5 from J, leaving 8 bases between them. Germline CDR1 reads SGHAT; CDR2 reads FQNNGV.

This clonotype is medium-sized in the sample. This chain links TRBV5-6 with TRBJ1-1; D uncertain. V was cut by 4 bases and J by 10 bases, with 20 bases left in between. This CDR3 spans 14 amino acids. Germline lookup yields CDR1 SGHDT and CDR2 YYEEEE. Written as DNA, the CDR3 is TGTGCCAGCAGCCGGCAGTTTGGGGAAATCCGAGCTTTCTTT. Translated, it gives CASSRQFGEIRAFF. The whole variable domain, remainder taken from reference TRBV5-6 and TRBJ1-1, is DAGVTQSPTHLIKTRGQQVTLRCSPKSGHDTVSWYQQALGQGPQFIFQYYEEEERQRGNFPDRFSGHQFPNYSSELNVNALLLGDSALYLCASSRQFGEIRAFFGQGTRLTVV.